This entry concerns a single T cell receptor beta chain. With a much larger clone just one base away, this may be a read error. Alpha and beta chains were covered, as first-strand cDNA relied on TRAV- and TRBV-specific primers. The authors ran around 20 PCR cycles to amplify TCRs with a constant-region primer and V-primer adapter. TCRdb reanalysed the reads using MiXCR and keeps one entry per CDR3 protein. Altogether 95,000 to 100,000 distinct CDR3 sequences are present, 20% to 25% being singletons, with the ten largest covering over 3.5%. As to time point: after trial treatment. The sample's treatment: LDRT plus nivolumab, ipilimumab, low-dose cyclophosphamide and aspirin (RACIN trial). Donors were dosed with nivolumab and ipilimumab; they also received aspirin, low-dose cyclophosphamide and low-dose radiotherapy. This sample is part of a study of low-dose radiotherapy and immunotherapy resistance in tumors. The wider study: Aspirin 300 mg was given orally each day for four cycles from cycle 1 day 1.

V shed 8 bases and J shed 11 bases, with 18 bases lying between them. The CDR3 contains 12 residues. CDR1 is SEHNR and CDR2 is FQNEAQ in the germline V gene (reference sequence). The rearrangement links TRBV7-9 to TRBJ1-1; D might be TRBD1 (5 bases). The clonotype originates from a male donor with prostate cancer. The specimen was PBMCs, collected after low-dose radiotherapy plus immunotherapy. The CDR3 is CASGGDGFWAFF. The CDR3 DNA reads TGTGCCAGCGGCGGGGACGGATTTTGGGCTTTCTTT.